The source of this T cell receptor beta chain is a study of cytomegalovirus exposure and HLA in healthy donors. Use of 60 Vbeta and 13 Jbeta primers characterized the PCR. The method was immunoSEQ multiplex PCR; TCRdb's version includes in-frame clones alone and lacks a portion of them. This table holds fewer than 120,000 clones, 65% to 85% found once. A note on this clone: Its antigen is still unknown.

The germline V gene encodes CDR1 SEHNR and CDR2 FQNEAQ (reference sequence). The V and J ends lost 4 bases and 0 bases respectively, with 13 bases between them. There are 16 residues in the CDR3. Study findings and constraints: The availability of immune exposure information extended only to CMV serostatus. Three CMV-associated chains proved CMV antigen-specific in vitro.

The chain has TRBV7-9 and TRBJ2-1; D gene uncertain. The receptor's source is a young man in good health and CMV-seropositive. Sequenced sample: PBMCs. Written as DNA, the CDR3 is TGTGCCAGCAGCTCTATTACAGCAAGCTCCTACAATGAGCAGTTCTTC. This gives the protein CASSSITASSYNEQFF.